These 8 T cell receptor beta chains were all obtained from the same sample, sequenced in a study of T cell responses to AZD1222 COVID-19 vaccine. Using immunoSEQ multiplex PCR, the repertoire was profiled, and TCRdb retains in-frame clones only, with some absent. This table holds about 150,000 clones, less than 90% found once. The sample was peripheral blood, taken on day 0 of AZD1222 vaccination. The receptors derive from an adult in good health.

The chain links TRBV18 to TRBJ1-5; D remains ambiguous. Germline CDR1 and CDR2: KGHSH and LQKENI. This CDR3 has 14 residues. Trimming removed 1 base at V and 7 bases at J, with 11 bases between. This CDR3 reads CASSPQGSTQPQHF. Here the CDR3 DNA reads TGTGCCAGCTCACCACAGGGATCCACCCAGCCCCAGCATTTT.

The gene calls are TRBV20-1 and TRBJ1-2, with D maybe TRBD1 (6 bases). The CDR3 has 14 amino acids. Trimming stripped 6 bases from V and 7 bases from J, with 21 bases between. The V gene's germline CDR1 is DFQATT and CDR2 SNEGSKA (reference sequence). This chain's CDR3 is CSASIYDGGGGYTF. The CDR3 nucleotides are TGCAGTGCCAGTATCTACGATGGGGGCGGTGGCTACACCTTC.

The CDR3 here is CASSELLAGTSGGVNTGELFF. In nucleotides, the CDR3 is TGTGCCAGCAGTGAACTCCTAGCCGGGACTAGCGGGGGGGTTAACACCGGGGAGCTGTTTTTT. This chain connects TRBV2 to TRBJ2-2, with 16 nucleotides matching TRBD2. V was clipped by 2 bases and J by 2 bases; unmatched bases: 11. Germline V gene sequence: CDR1 SNHLY, CDR2 FYNNEI. The CDR3 consists of 21 residues.

This chain joins TRBV7-8 and TRBJ1-1; D is unresolved. The CDR3 sequence is 14 residues long. Germline loops: CDR1 SGHVS, CDR2 FQNEAQ. Trimming took off 0 bases at V and 11 bases at J, with 16 bases between the two ends. The CDR3, as DNA: TGTGCCAGCAGCTTAGCTTGGGATCGATCCGAGGCTTTCTTT. Encoded protein: CASSLAWDRSEAFF.

This chain connects TRBV2 to TRBJ1-1; 10 nucleotides match TRBD1. V was clipped by 7 bases and J by 0 bases; unmatched bases: 2. The CDR3 is made up of 14 amino acids. The germline CDR1 and CDR2 sequences are SNHLY and FYNNEI. Here the CDR3 reads CASKGQGMNTEAFF. CDR3 nucleotide sequence: TGTGCCAGCAAGGGACAGGGGATGAACACTGAAGCTTTCTTT. The full variable domain, in which reference TRBV2 and TRBJ1-1 provide the parts outside the CDR3, is EPEVTQTPSHQVTQMGQEVILRCVPISNHLYFYWYRQILGQKVEFLVSFYNNEISEKSEIFDDQFSVERPDGSNFTLKIRSTKLEDSAMYFCASKGQGMNTEAFFGQGTRLTVV.

The V call is TRBV6-1, the J call TRBJ1-2; no firm D call. Trimming pared 3 bases from V and 4 bases from J, leaving 15 bases between. The CDR3 length is 15 residues. The germline gives CDR1 MNHNS, CDR2 SASEGT. CDR3: CASSDSFHVPYGYTF. CDR3 DNA: TGTGCCAGCAGTGATTCCTTTCACGTCCCCTATGGCTACACCTTC.

This rearrangement joins TRBV7-3 to TRBJ1-1; perhaps TRBD1 as D (5 bases). The CDR3 covers 14 residues. Trimming took off 6 bases at V and 1 base at J, with 12 bases between the two ends. Per germline, CDR1 SGHTA and CDR2 FQGTGA. DNA for the CDR3: TGTGCCAGCAGTCCCGGGACTGCGAACACTGAAGCTTTCTTT. It yields the protein CASSPGTANTEAFF.

The CDR3 reads CASSSTGSYGYTF. CDR3 nucleotide sequence: TGTGCCAGCAGTTCGACCGGGAGCTATGGCTACACCTTC. The chain carries TRBV12-3 or TRBV12-4 and TRBJ1-2; the D is unclear. The CDR3 has 13 amino acids. Trimming took off 4 bases at V and 4 bases at J, with 10 bases between the two ends.